This entry lists 17 T cell receptor beta chains sequenced from one sample in a study of cytomegalovirus exposure and HLA in healthy donors (dated by TCRdb to about 2017). Library creation used the immunoSEQ multiplex PCR assay. A mixture of 60 forward primers for TCR Vbeta segments and 13 reverse primers for TCR Jbeta segments was used in the multiplex PCR. Here the immuneACCESS table is served through TCRdb, limited to in-frame sequences with V and J called. Missing clones are a known gap in these copies; in checked studies unresolved V genes cover under half, and the rest lacks a known reason. The sample table records about 110,000 clones; roughly 70% of these occur just once. About 15% of the sample goes to the ten largest clones. The sequencing input was PBMCs. The receptors derive from a middle-aged woman in good health and CMV-seropositive.

The chain is built from TRBV29-1 and TRBJ2-1; 8 positions match TRBD1. V lost 6 bases to trimming and J lost 9 bases; unmatched junction nucleotides: 4. Germline loops: CDR1 SQVTM, CDR2 ANQGSEA. CDR3 length equals 11 residues. This chain's CDR3 is CSVPQGGEQFF. CDR3 sequence (DNA): TGCAGCGTCCCACAGGGGGGTGAGCAGTTCTTC.

The genes are TRBV5-1 and TRBJ2-5, with 10 positions matching TRBD1. Germline V CDR1 and CDR2: SGHRS, YFSETQ. The length of the CDR3 is 14 residues. The ends lost 4 bases at V and 5 bases at J; junction bases unmatched: 5. The CDR3, as DNA: TGCGCCAGCAGCAGCCGGGACAGGGGTGAGACCCAGTACTTC. Translated, it gives CASSSRDRGETQYF.

The chain combines TRBV19 with TRBJ2-7, with D tentatively TRBD1 (5 bases). Trimming shortened V by 2 bases and J by 4 bases, and 12 bases separated the two germline ends. This CDR3 spans 14 amino acids. The germline V gene has CDR1 LNHDA and CDR2 SQIVND (reference sequence). The CDR3 sequence is CASSIHLGAYEQYF. DNA of the CDR3: TGTGCCAGTAGTATACACCTTGGGGCGTACGAGCAGTACTTC.

J is TRBJ1-2 and V is TRBV4-3; no clear D. V lost 0 bases to trimming and J lost 5 bases, with 10 bases between them. Germline V CDR1 and CDR2: LGHNA, YSLEER. CDR3 size: 14 residues. In DNA form, the CDR3 reads TGCGCCAGCAGCCAAGAGACACTAGTTTATGGCTACACCTTC. Its protein is CASSQETLVYGYTF.

The CDR3 coding sequence is TGTGCCAGTAGTCGGGTGTGGAAGGGGGCACCTACTGAAGCTTTCTTT. It specifies CASSRVWKGAPTEAFF. The V call is TRBV19, the J call TRBJ1-1; 7 bases line up with TRBD1. Losses at the gene ends were 5 bases for V and 5 bases for J; bases not matched to a gene: 14. The V gene's germline CDR1 is LNHDA and CDR2 SQIVND (reference sequence). The CDR3 has 16 residues.

The chain employs TRBV27 and TRBJ1-4; possibly TRBD1 for D (6 bases). V lost 2 bases, J lost 5 bases, and 15 bases lay in between. Germline loops: CDR1 MNHEY, CDR2 SMNVEV (reference sequence). This CDR3 contains 16 residues. The CDR3 sequence is CASSLREGQGNEKLFF. The CDR3 nucleotides are TGTGCCAGCAGTTTACGGGAGGGTCAGGGGAATGAAAAACTGTTTTTT.

The chain joins TRBV7-6 to TRBJ2-5; 7 nucleotides agree with TRBD1. The last part of the DNA fits TRBJ2-7 better; the J call may be wrong. The CDR3 covers 14 residues. The germline CDR1 and CDR2 sequences are SGHVS and FNYEAQ. The CDR3 DNA reads as TGTGCCAGCAGCTTAGCGATGACAGGGTACGAGCAGTACTTC. It codes for CASSLAMTGYEQYF.

The CDR3 DNA is TGTGCCATCAGTGAGGCCGCAGGGGCTGTAGCTAACTATGGCTACACCTTC. This codes for CAISEAAGAVANYGYTF. The chain carries TRBV10-3 and TRBJ1-2; TRBD1 might be the D (6 bases). Trimming pared 2 bases from V and 0 bases from J, leaving 16 bases between. This CDR3 has 17 residues. Germline V gene lookup returns CDR1 ENHRY and CDR2 SYGVKD.

V is TRBV18 and J is TRBJ1-1; possible D gene TRBD1, 5 bases. CDR3 size: 15 residues. Germline V gene sequence: CDR1 KGHSH, CDR2 LQKENI. Trimming removed 0 bases at V and 1 base at J, with 9 bases between. In DNA, the CDR3 is TGTGCCAGCTCACCACCGGCAGGGCGGAACACTGAAGCTTTCTTT. It yields the protein CASSPPAGRNTEAFF.

V is TRBV5-1 and J is TRBJ2-3, with 13 positions matching TRBD2. The junction had 11 bases not matched to a gene; V was cut back by 4 bases and J by 6 bases. This CDR3 is built from 17 residues. In germline, CDR1 is SGHRS, CDR2 YFSETQ. The CDR3 region is CASSKATSGGMRDTQYF. Written as DNA, the CDR3 is TGCGCCAGCAGCAAGGCGACTAGCGGGGGGATGAGGGATACGCAGTATTTT.

The V and J genes are TRBV18 and TRBJ2-1, with TRBD2 as a possible D gene (6 bases). The ends were cut back, 2 bases at V and 0 bases at J, with 11 bases in the middle. The germline gives CDR1 KGHSH, CDR2 LQKENI. The CDR3 loop spans 16 amino acids. The chain's CDR3 is CASSPLYGSSYNEQFF. CDR3 coding DNA: TGTGCCAGCTCACCATTGTACGGGAGCTCCTACAATGAGCAGTTCTTC. Full variable domain (outside the CDR3, taken from reference TRBV18 and TRBJ2-1): NAGVMQNPRHLVRRRGQEARLRCSPMKGHSHVYWYRQLPEEGLKFMVYLQKENIIDESGMPKERFSAEFPKEGPSILRIQQVVRGDSAAYFCASSPLYGSSYNEQFFGPGTRLTVL.

This clone was seen only once. The chain uses TRBV5-1 and TRBJ2-7; 9 bases fit TRBD1. The J segment lost 4 bases and the V segment lost 4 bases, leaving 6 bases of the junction unmatched. CDR1 is SGHRS, CDR2 YFSETQ, per germline. The CDR3 is made up of 14 amino acids. CDR3 loop: CASSQGQGLYEQYF. As DNA, the CDR3 is TGCGCCAGCAGCCAGGGACAGGGTCTTTACGAGCAGTACTTC.

This clone was seen a handful of times. The V call is TRBV4-3, the J call TRBJ1-2; a weak D match, TRBD1 (6 bases). From germline, CDR1 is LGHNA and CDR2 YSLEER. The CDR3 covers 13 residues. Trimming stripped 4 bases from V and 2 bases from J, with 8 bases between. CDR3 sequence reads: CASSPDRNYGYTF. The CDR3 DNA sequence: TGCGCCAGCAGCCCCGACAGGAACTATGGCTACACCTTC.

This clone was observed a single time. CDR3 sequence: CASGARQGNTEAFF. CDR3 in DNA: TGTGCTAGTGGTGCCAGACAGGGGAACACTGAAGCTTTCTTT. The chain couples TRBV12-5 to TRBJ1-1; TRBD1 matches at 7 bases. V lost 5 bases, J lost 1 base, and 4 bases stayed unmatched. The CDR3 spans 14 residues. CDR1 and CDR2 from the germline V gene are LGHNT and FRNRAP.

This chain uses TRBV2 with TRBJ1-1; the match to TRBD1 covers 8 bases. Germline V lookup: CDR1 SNHLY, CDR2 FYNNEI. The junction had 7 bases not matched to a gene; V was cut back by 11 bases and J by 2 bases. This CDR3 contains 13 residues. CDR3: CAGTQGANTEAFF. The CDR3 region has the DNA TGTGCCGGAACTCAGGGGGCTAACACTGAAGCTTTCTTT.

The chain couples TRBV18 to TRBJ2-7; TRBD2 agrees at 7 bases. Trimming at V came to 2 bases and at J to 2 bases, leaving 6 bases not matched to a gene. Germline CDR1 is KGHSH and CDR2 is LQKENI. This CDR3 comprises 15 residues. The CDR3 loop reads CASSPAPSGTYEQYF. CDR3 nucleotides: TGTGCCAGCTCACCAGCGCCTAGCGGCACCTACGAGCAGTACTTC.

This clone was seen only a few times. The chain combines TRBV5-1 with TRBJ2-3; D perhaps matches TRBD2 (7 bases). The V end lost 3 bases, the J end lost 2 bases, and 13 bases lay between the germline ends. Germline CDR1 and CDR2: SGHRS and YFSETQ. The CDR3 runs 15 residues. CDR3 residues: CASSYAGAPTDTQYF. The CDR3 nucleotides read TGCGCCAGCAGCTATGCGGGGGCCCCCACAGATACGCAGTATTTT.